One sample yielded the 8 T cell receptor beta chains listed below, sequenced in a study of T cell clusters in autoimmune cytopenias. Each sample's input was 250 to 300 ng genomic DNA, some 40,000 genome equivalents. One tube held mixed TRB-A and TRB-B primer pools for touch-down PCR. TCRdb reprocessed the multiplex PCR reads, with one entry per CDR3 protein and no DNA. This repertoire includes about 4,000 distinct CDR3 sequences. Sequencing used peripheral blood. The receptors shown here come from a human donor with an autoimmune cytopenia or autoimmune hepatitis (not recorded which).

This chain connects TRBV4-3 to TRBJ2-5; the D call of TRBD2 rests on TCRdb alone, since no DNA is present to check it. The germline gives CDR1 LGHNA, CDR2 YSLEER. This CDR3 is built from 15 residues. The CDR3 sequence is CASSQERGGQETQYF.

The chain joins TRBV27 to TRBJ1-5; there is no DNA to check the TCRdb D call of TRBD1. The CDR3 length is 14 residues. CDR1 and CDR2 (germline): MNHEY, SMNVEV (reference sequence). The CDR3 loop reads CASSVQGGNQPQHF.

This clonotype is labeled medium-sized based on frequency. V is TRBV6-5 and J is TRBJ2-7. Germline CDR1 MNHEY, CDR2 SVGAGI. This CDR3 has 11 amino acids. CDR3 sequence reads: CASSFQYEQYF.

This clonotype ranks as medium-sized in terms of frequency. CDR3 protein: CASSYSILSAGPPIYGYTF. The gene calls are TRBV6-5 and TRBJ1-2. The germline gives CDR1 MNHEY, CDR2 SVGAGI. The CDR3 spans 19 residues.

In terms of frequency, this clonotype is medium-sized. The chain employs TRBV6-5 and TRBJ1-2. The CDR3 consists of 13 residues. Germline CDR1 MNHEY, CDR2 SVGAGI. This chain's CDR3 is CASSYSTDYGYTF.

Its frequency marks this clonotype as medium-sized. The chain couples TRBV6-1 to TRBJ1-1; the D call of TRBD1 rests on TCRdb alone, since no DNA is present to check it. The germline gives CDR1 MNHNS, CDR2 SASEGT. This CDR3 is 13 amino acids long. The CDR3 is CASSARGGTEAFF.

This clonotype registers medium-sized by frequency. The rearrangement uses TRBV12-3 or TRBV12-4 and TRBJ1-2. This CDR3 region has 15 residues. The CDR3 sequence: CASSAAAASILDYTF.

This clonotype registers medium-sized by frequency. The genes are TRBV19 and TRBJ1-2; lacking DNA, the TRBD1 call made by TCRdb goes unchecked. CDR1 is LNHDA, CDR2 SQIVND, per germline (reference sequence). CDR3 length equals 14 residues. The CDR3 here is CASSADRENYGYTF.